Below, 18 T cell receptor beta chains from the same sample are listed, as sequenced in a study of CD8+CD57+ T cells in acquired aplastic anemia. It was genomic DNA that served as the template for profiling TCR beta VDJ and CDR3. TCRdb re-derived calls from the reads in MiXCR, one entry per CDR3 protein. This repertoire shows 160,000 or so distinct CDR3 sequences, around 47% found once; its top ten account for 2.5% to 4%. Those patients picked for sequencing had displayed CD8+CD57+ cell expansion on flow cytometry. Sequenced sample: sorted CD4+, CD8+, or CD8+CD57+ T cells (not recorded which) from PBMCs. The receptors stem from a human donor with aplastic anemia.

The chain links TRBV2 to TRBJ2-1; D may be TRBD1 or TRBD2 (6 bases each). CDR3 length equals 13 residues. Germline loops: CDR1 SNHLY, CDR2 FYNNEI. V shed 9 bases and J shed 4 bases, with 13 bases lying between them. The CDR3 region is CASQGGSYNEQFF. The DNA of the CDR3 is TGTGCCAGTCAAGGGGGGTCTTACAATGAGCAGTTCTTC.

Many counts were recorded for this clonotype. This chain links TRBV5-4 with TRBJ1-4, with D unclear. Germline CDR1 and CDR2: SGHNT and YYREEE (reference sequence). The V end lost 4 bases, the J end lost 8 bases, and 15 bases lay between the germline ends. This CDR3 is built from 14 residues. CDR3 coding DNA: TGTGCCAGCAGCAAGGGCCCCCTAGGCGAAAAACTGTTTTTT. Its translation: CASSKGPLGEKLFF.

This clonotype was seen many times. This chain connects TRBV5-1 to TRBJ2-5; D is undetermined. The CDR3 sequence is 15 residues long. Trimming took 4 bases from V and 0 from J, leaving 13 bases between them. CDR1 is SGHRS and CDR2 is YFSETQ in the germline V gene. The CDR3 nucleotides are TGCGCCAGCAGCCCTGTTATGAGTAACCAAGAGACCCAGTACTTC. It yields the protein CASSPVMSNQETQYF.

This clonotype was counted ten times or more. The chain joins TRBV19 to TRBJ1-2; TRBD1 matches 7 bases. The V and J ends lost 5 bases and 5 bases, in that order; junction bases with no gene match: 8. This CDR3 is built from 14 residues. Germline V lookup: CDR1 LNHDA, CDR2 SQIVND (reference sequence). The CDR3 DNA is TGTGCCAGTAGTCCGACAGGGAGGTCGTATGGCTACACCTTC. This sequence encodes CASSPTGRSYGYTF.

As to this clonotype: A junction end diverges from the germline sequence, so it may reflect a read error. The chain couples TRBV7-3 to TRBJ1-6; D is unresolved. The V gene's germline CDR1 is SGHTA and CDR2 FQGTGA. There are 15 residues in the CDR3. This CDR3 is CASSLGGSSNSPLHF. The CDR3 coding sequence is TGTGCCAGCAGCTTGGGAGGGTCCTCTAATTCACCCCTCCACTTT.

The chain uses TRBV30 and TRBJ2-6, with D uncertain. Germline loops: CDR1 GTSNPN, CDR2 SVGIG (reference sequence). The CDR3 length is 14 residues. The V end lost 1 base, the J end lost 3 bases, and 7 bases lay between the germline ends. The CDR3: CAWSGGDGANVLTF. For the CDR3, the DNA is TGTGCCTGGAGTGGCGGAGATGGGGCCAACGTCCTGACTTTC. The full variable domain, with the rest looked up from reference TRBV30 and TRBJ2-6, is SQTIHQWPATLVQPVGSPLSLECTVEGTSNPNLYWYRQAAGRGLQLLFYSVGIGQISSEVPQNLSASRPQDRQFILSSKKLLLSDSGFYLCAWSGGDGANVLTFGAGSRLTVL.

This clonotype was observed at least ten times. This chain connects TRBV9 to TRBJ1-2; 8 nucleotides align to TRBD1. The V segment lost 4 bases and the J segment 2 bases; nucleotides outside the gene matches: 7. CDR3 length equals 15 residues. Germline lookup yields CDR1 SGDLS and CDR2 YYNGEE. The CDR3 here is CASSKGDRNNYGYTF. For the CDR3, the DNA is TGTGCCAGCAGCAAAGGGGACAGGAACAACTATGGCTACACCTTC.

This clonotype was recorded many times. V and J are TRBV20-1 and TRBJ2-1, with 7 nucleotides matching TRBD1. The CDR3 spans 15 residues. V lost 0 bases and J lost 8; bases outside the gene matches: 10. Looked up from germline, CDR1 is DFQATT and CDR2 is SNEGSKA (reference sequence). The chain's CDR3 is CSARDRDRVQDEQFF. The CDR3 DNA reads as TGCAGTGCTAGAGACAGAGACAGGGTTCAGGATGAGCAGTTCTTC.

This clonotype has a handful of counts. A much larger clone lies a single base off, so this may be a read error. The V gene is TRBV11-2, the J gene TRBJ2-7; D may be TRBD2 (6 bases). The CDR3 is made up of 17 amino acids. The germline V and J ends were trimmed by 2 bases and 2 bases, with 19 bases remaining between them. Germline-derived CDR1 and CDR2 are SGHAT and FQNNGV. In nucleotides, the CDR3 is TGTGCCAGCAGCTTAATACTTTCCGGGGGATTGGCCTACGAGCAGTACGTC. This codes for CASSLILSGGLAYEQYV.

The chain couples TRBV12-5 to TRBJ2-1; D unclear. Trimming left V 5 bases short and J 8 bases short, with 10 bases between. This CDR3 region has 12 residues. In germline, CDR1 is LGHNT, CDR2 FRNRAP. The CDR3 is CASGGLVDEQFF. The CDR3 DNA reads as TGTGCTAGTGGTGGTTTGGTCGATGAGCAGTTCTTC.

The chain carries TRBV2 and TRBJ1-2, with D perhaps matching TRBD1 (5 bases). V was clipped by 2 bases and J by 2 bases, with 6 bases between them. The CDR3 runs 13 residues. The germline CDR1 and CDR2 sequences are SNHLY and FYNNEI. The CDR3 DNA reads as TGTGCCAGCAGTGAATACAGGAACTATGGCTACACCTTC. This encodes CASSEYRNYGYTF.

The V call is TRBV20-1, the J call TRBJ1-5; no definite D call. V was cut by 3 bases and J by 5 bases, with 14 bases left in between. Germline V gene sequence: CDR1 DFQATT, CDR2 SNEGSKA (reference sequence). The CDR3 covers 14 residues. Written as DNA, the CDR3 is TGCAGTGCTAGCGGAGTGGGCAGTTATCAGCCCCAGCATTTT. It specifies CSASGVGSYQPQHF.

This clonotype was seen many times. This chain's CDR3 is CATSRGPSGRDNEQFF. The CDR3 region has the DNA TGTGCCACCAGCAGGGGACCTAGCGGGAGGGATAATGAGCAGTTCTTC. J is TRBJ2-1 and V is TRBV15; 12 nucleotides align to TRBD2. Per the germline V gene, CDR1 is LNHNV and CDR2 is YYDKDF (reference sequence). The V and J ends lost 3 bases and 7 bases, in that order; junction bases with no gene match: 7. This CDR3 is 16 amino acids long.

This clonotype was detected only once. The chain combines TRBV29-1 with TRBJ1-2; tentatively, D is TRBD1 (5 bases). The CDR3 totals 14 residues. Germline-derived CDR1 and CDR2 are SQVTM and ANQGSEA. V was pared by 3 bases and J by 4 bases, with 15 bases between. CDR3 in DNA: TGCAGCGTTGAGCTTCAGGGTCCCTTCTATGGCTACACCTTC. This codes for CSVELQGPFYGYTF.

The chain employs TRBV19 and TRBJ1-2; a possible D gene is TRBD1 (6 bases). V shed 2 bases and J shed 4 bases, with 20 bases lying between them. The CDR3 is 17 amino acids. The V gene's germline CDR1 is LNHDA and CDR2 SQIVND (reference sequence). CDR3 residues: CASSISSLGIRGYGYTF. CDR3 nucleotide sequence: TGTGCCAGTAGTATAAGTTCGCTCGGGATCAGGGGCTATGGCTACACCTTC.

This clonotype was observed a few times. The chain is built from TRBV2 and TRBJ2-1; 8 positions agree with TRBD2. With V trimmed by 4 bases and J by 0 bases, 11 bases remained unmatched. The CDR3 runs to 18 residues. Germline V gene lookup returns CDR1 SNHLY and CDR2 FYNNEI. CDR3 DNA: TGTGCCAGCAGTGGCAACCTAGGGCTAGCGGGCTCCTACAATGAGCAGTTCTTC. It is translated as CASSGNLGLAGSYNEQFF.

This chain connects TRBV5-1 to TRBJ2-7; the match to TRBD1 covers 7 bases. V was clipped by 0 bases and J by 2 bases; unmatched bases: 5. This CDR3 has 15 residues. Germline CDR1 and CDR2: SGHRS and YFSETQ. The CDR3 sequence is CASSLGGTAAYEQYF. For the CDR3, the DNA is TGCGCCAGCAGCTTGGGTGGGACAGCAGCCTACGAGCAGTACTTC.

There are many counts of this clonotype. This chain connects TRBV7-9 to TRBJ2-2; 7 bases agree with TRBD1. V lost 2 bases to trimming and J lost 7 bases; unmatched junction nucleotides: 4. Germline V gene data show CDR1 as SEHNR and CDR2 as FQNEAQ (reference sequence). This CDR3 has 14 residues. In DNA form, the CDR3 reads TGTGCCAGCAGCTTACGGGACAGCGGCGGGGAGCTGTTTTTT. The encoded protein is CASSLRDSGGELFF. The variable domain in full, completed from reference TRBV7-9 and TRBJ2-2, reads DTGVSQNPRHKITKRGQNVTFRCDPISEHNRLYWYRQTLGQGPEFLTYFQNEAQLEKSRLLSDRFSAERPKGSFSTLEIQRTEQGDSAMYLCASSLRDSGGELFFGEGSRLTVL.